A single sample is the source of the 12 T cell receptor beta chains below, sequenced in a study of T cell responses to AZD1222 COVID-19 vaccine (TCRdb year 2021). The time point label, read with the paper, signifies: baseline before first vaccination. The method was the immunoSEQ multiplex PCR assay. The table comes from immuneACCESS by way of TCRdb, which keeps in-frame sequences with V and J called. Part of the clones is missing from these tables; in studies checked, under half for an unresolved V gene and the rest for unknown reasons. The sample includes 95,000 to 150,000 clones, with approximately 90% observed a single time. The leading ten clones occupy more than 6% of the sample. Sequenced here: peripheral blood, sampled on day 0 of AZD1222 vaccination. These receptors were collected from an adult in good health.

This chain links TRBV27 with TRBJ1-5; perhaps TRBD1 as D (6 bases). V lost 6 bases, J lost 1 base, and 13 bases lay in between. The CDR3 covers 15 residues. The germline CDR1 and CDR2 sequences are MNHEY and SMNVEV (reference sequence). The CDR3 is CASSPHRASNQPQHF. CDR3 nucleotides: TGTGCCAGCAGCCCCCACAGGGCCAGCAATCAGCCCCAGCATTTT.

V gene TRBV27 combines with J gene TRBJ1-4; D call uncertain. Germline loops: CDR1 MNHEY, CDR2 SMNVEV (reference sequence). The V and J ends lost 4 bases and 10 bases respectively, with 13 bases between them. The CDR3 consists of 13 residues. CDR3 protein: CASSSPGFVKLFF. CDR3 DNA: TGTGCCAGCAGTTCACCGGGATTTGTAAAACTGTTTTTT.

This chain links TRBV28 with TRBJ1-3; D remains unclear. Trimming took 5 bases from V and 0 from J, leaving 11 bases between them. The germline CDR1 and CDR2 sequences are MDHEN and SYDVKM. CDR3 length: 15 residues. The CDR3 region has the DNA TGTGCCAGCAGTGCCCCCGTAAGCTCTGGAAACACCATATATTTT. Translated, it gives CASSAPVSSGNTIYF.

In DNA, the CDR3 is TGTGCCAGCAGCGCCTCGATACGACCCTATAATTCACCCCTCCACTTT. Translating it yields CASSASIRPYNSPLHF. V is TRBV2 and J is TRBJ1-6; no clear D gene. Per the germline V gene, CDR1 is SNHLY and CDR2 is FYNNEI. Trimming took off 6 bases at V and 2 bases at J, with 14 bases between the two ends. The CDR3 extends over 16 amino acids.

The chain carries TRBV5-1 and TRBJ1-6, with D perhaps matching TRBD1 (5 bases). The V gene lost 4 bases and the J gene lost 5 bases, with 10 bases spanning the gap. CDR3 length: 14 amino acids. The germline gives CDR1 SGHRS, CDR2 YFSETQ. The CDR3 bases are TGCGCCAGCAGCAGAGGGGAAAATAATTCACCCCTCCACTTT. Its translation is CASSRGENNSPLHF.

V gene TRBV20-1 combines with J gene TRBJ2-7; 7 nucleotides line up with TRBD1. Germline V lookup: CDR1 DFQATT, CDR2 SNEGSKA (reference sequence). CDR3 length: 15 residues. V trimming: 3 bases; J trimming: 5 bases; junction bases outside the gene matches: 13. The CDR3 bases are TGCAGTGCTAGTAGACCGGCAGGGGGTTCCCACGAGCAGTACTTC. Amino acid sequence: CSASRPAGGSHEQYF.

Concerning this clone: The sample holds other DNA sequences that translate to the same CDR3. Here the CDR3 DNA reads TGTGCCAGCAGCTTAGGGGACTACGAGCAGTACTTC. Protein product: CASSLGDYEQYF. The rearrangement joins TRBV7-9 to TRBJ2-7; D uncertain. The CDR3 is made up of 12 amino acids. V lost 1 base, J lost 3 bases, and 4 bases lay in between. CDR1 and CDR2 (germline): SEHNR, FQNEAQ (reference sequence). The whole variable domain, filled in from reference TRBV7-9 and TRBJ2-7, reads DTGVSQNPRHKITKRGQNVTFRCDPISEHNRLYWYRQTLGQGPEFLTYFQNEAQLEKSRLLSDRFSAERPKGSFSTLEIQRTEQGDSAMYLCASSLGDYEQYFGPGTRLTVT.

This rearrangement joins TRBV6-5 to TRBJ1-5; D unresolved. This CDR3 has 13 amino acids. Germline CDR1 is MNHEY and CDR2 is SVGAGI. Trimming left V 7 bases short and J 5 bases short, with 12 bases between. The CDR3 region is CASTPQWDQPQHF. CDR3 nucleotide sequence: TGTGCCAGCACGCCCCAATGGGATCAGCCCCAGCATTTT.

This chain joins TRBV2 and TRBJ1-4; possible D gene TRBD1, 5 bases. Trimming removed 3 bases at V and 5 bases at J, with 13 bases between. This CDR3 has 15 amino acids. The germline V gene has CDR1 SNHLY and CDR2 FYNNEI. The CDR3 DNA reads TGTGCCAGCAGTGACCGGGACGTTAGGAATGAAAAACTGTTTTTT. This codes for CASSDRDVRNEKLFF. The full variable domain, its missing parts supplied by reference TRBV2 and TRBJ1-4, is EPEVTQTPSHQVTQMGQEVILRCVPISNHLYFYWYRQILGQKVEFLVSFYNNEISEKSEIFDDQFSVERPDGSNFTLKIRSTKLEDSAMYFCASSDRDVRNEKLFFGSGTQLSVL.

The rearrangement joins TRBV5-1 to TRBJ2-1; the D is unclear. The CDR3 totals 17 residues. Trimming removed 0 bases from V and 10 bases from J, with 23 bases in between. Germline loops: CDR1 SGHRS, CDR2 YFSETQ. The CDR3 loop reads CASSLAVVGSSLKEQFF. As DNA, the CDR3 is TGCGCCAGCAGCTTGGCCGTGGTCGGGTCTAGTCTCAAGGAGCAGTTCTTC.

This clone was observed a handful of times. The J gene is TRBJ1-4, the V gene TRBV5-1; the match to TRBD1 covers 8 bases. With 5 bases clipped from V and 3 bases from J, the junction kept 9 bases outside the gene matches. The CDR3 extends over 16 amino acids. The germline V gene has CDR1 SGHRS and CDR2 YFSETQ. Here the CDR3 DNA reads TGCGCCAGCAGATGGACAGGGTCCGCTTCTAATGAAAAACTGTTTTTT. It codes for CASRWTGSASNEKLFF.

The gene calls are TRBV7-9 and TRBJ2-3; 7 bases are a match to TRBD1. This CDR3 has 14 amino acids. The germline V gene has CDR1 SEHNR and CDR2 FQNEAQ (reference sequence). V gave up 4 bases and J gave up 4 bases; unmatched junction bases: 5. The CDR3 here is CASSSTGSADTQYF. The CDR3 coding sequence is TGTGCCAGCAGCTCGACAGGGTCGGCAGATACGCAGTATTTT.